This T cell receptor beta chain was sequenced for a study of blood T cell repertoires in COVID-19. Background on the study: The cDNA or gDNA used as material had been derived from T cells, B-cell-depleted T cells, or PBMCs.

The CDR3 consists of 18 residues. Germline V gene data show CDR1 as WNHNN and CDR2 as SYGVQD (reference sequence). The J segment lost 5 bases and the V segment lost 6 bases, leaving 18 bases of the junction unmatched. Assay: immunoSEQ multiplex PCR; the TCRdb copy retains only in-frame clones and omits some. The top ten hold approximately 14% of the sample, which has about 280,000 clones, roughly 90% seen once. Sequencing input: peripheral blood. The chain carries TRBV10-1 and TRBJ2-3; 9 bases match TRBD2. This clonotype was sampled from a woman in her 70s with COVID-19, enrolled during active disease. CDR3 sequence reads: CASSSFRLAEEAVDTQYF. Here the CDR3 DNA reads TGCGCCAGCAGCTCTTTTCGACTAGCGGAGGAAGCAGTAGATACGCAGTATTTT.